This T cell receptor (beta chain) came from a study of T cells after yellow fever vaccination. Across the study: Preparation of the low-cell-number fractions used SMART-Seq v4 Ultra Low Input.

The study, taken as a whole, reports: Researchers noted that a small share of clonotypes showed up in both CD4 and CD8 compartments.

5'RACE template switching generated TCR cDNA, adding a universal primer site and UMIs. TCRdb re-analysed the 5' RACE reads in MiXCR, keeping a single row per CDR3 protein. The table has some 350,000 distinct CDR3 sequences, approximately 4% seen once. Notes on this clonotype: Its antigen is unidentified.

Germline V CDR1 and CDR2: KGHDR, SFDVKD. The CDR3 covers 12 residues. The trim removed 9 bases at V and 4 bases at J, leaving 1 base unmatched. The sequence was collected from a man between 18 and 29 years old who received the YFV17D yellow fever vaccine. This specimen was PBMCs, taken 5 days after the yellow fever booster vaccination. V and J are TRBV24-1 and TRBJ1-4; 7 nucleotides agree with TRBD1. The CDR3 is CATRDSNEKLFF. CDR3 in DNA: TGTGCCACCCGGGACAGTAATGAAAAACTGTTTTTT.